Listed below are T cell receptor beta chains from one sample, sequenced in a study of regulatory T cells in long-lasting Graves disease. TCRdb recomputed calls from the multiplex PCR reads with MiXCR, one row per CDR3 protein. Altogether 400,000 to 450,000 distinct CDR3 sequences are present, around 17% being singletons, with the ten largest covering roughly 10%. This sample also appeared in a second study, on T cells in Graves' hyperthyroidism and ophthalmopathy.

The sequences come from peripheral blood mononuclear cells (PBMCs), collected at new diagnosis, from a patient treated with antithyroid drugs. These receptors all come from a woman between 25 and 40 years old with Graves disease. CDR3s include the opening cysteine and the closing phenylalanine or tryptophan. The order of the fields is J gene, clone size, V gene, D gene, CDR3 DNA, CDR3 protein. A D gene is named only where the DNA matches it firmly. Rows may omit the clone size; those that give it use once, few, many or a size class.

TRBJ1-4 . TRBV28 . TGTGCCAGCAGTTCAGGAGAAAAACTGTTTTTT CASSSGEKLFF
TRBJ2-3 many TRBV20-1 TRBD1 TGCAGTGCCACAGGGGGCCCAGATACGCAGTATTTT CSATGGPDTQYF
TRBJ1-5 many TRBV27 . TGTGCCAGCAGTCATGACGGGTATAGCAATCAGCCCCAGCATTTT CASSHDGYSNQPQHF
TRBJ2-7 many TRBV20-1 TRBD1 TGCACTGCCTACCCCGCCGGGACAGGGTTCTACGAGCAGTACTTC CTAYPAGTGFYEQYF
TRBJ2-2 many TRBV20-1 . TGCAGTGCGCCAACTCCAGGTGCCGGGGAGCTGTTTTTT CSAPTPGAGELFF
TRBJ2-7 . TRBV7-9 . TGTGCCAGCAGCCAGCGGGACAGTACTATCTACGAGCAGTACTTC CASSQRDSTIYEQYF
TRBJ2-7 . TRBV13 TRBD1 TGTGCCAGCAGCTTAGGAGACAGGGCCCCCTACGAGCAGTACTTC CASSLGDRAPYEQYF
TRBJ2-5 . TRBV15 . TGTGCCACCAGCGGTACGGGCTTAGGGGTTATAGAAGGGAAGACCCAGTACTTC CATSGTGLGVIEGKTQYF
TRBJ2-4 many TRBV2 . TGTGCCAGCAGGGGGATTGACAGCCTCTACTTC CASRGIDSLYF
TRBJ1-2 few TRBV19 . TGTGCCAGTAGACTTAACTATGGCTACACCTTC CASRLNYGYTF
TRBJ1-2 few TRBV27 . TGTGCCAGCACCACTTTGGGGGGTTTAGGCACCTATGGCTACACCTTC CASTTLGGLGTYGYTF
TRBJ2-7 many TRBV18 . TGTGCCAGCTCATCGGCCTTGACGGGGGCCTACGAGCAGTACTTC CASSSALTGAYEQYF
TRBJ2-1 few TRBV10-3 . TGTGCCACCTACGCCGGGATGAAACTAAGCGAGCAGTTCTTC CATYAGMKLSEQFF
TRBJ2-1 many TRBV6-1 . TGTGCCACGACCAACAGGGCTTCCTACAATGAGCAGTTCTTC CATTNRASYNEQFF
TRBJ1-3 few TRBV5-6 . TGTGCCAGCAGCTTAACGGTACGTCGAGGACGGCCATTTGGAAACACCATATATTTT CASSLTVRRGRPFGNTIYF
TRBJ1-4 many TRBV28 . TGTGCCAGCAGCATCGGGGGGGGCGGGAATGAAAAACTGTTTTTT CASSIGGGGNEKLFF
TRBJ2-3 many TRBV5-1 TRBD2 TGCGCCAGCAGCTTGGGCCTCCAAGCGGGAGCAAGCACAGATACGCAGTATTTT CASSLGLQAGASTDTQYF
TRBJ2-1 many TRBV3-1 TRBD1 TGTGCCAGCAGCCAAGATAGACAGGGATGGTCCTACAATGAGCAGTTCTTC CASSQDRQGWSYNEQFF
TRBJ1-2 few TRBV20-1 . TGCAGTGCTAGAGAGTCTTCAGGGGCTCGAGCTAACTATGGCTACACCTTC CSARESSGARANYGYTF
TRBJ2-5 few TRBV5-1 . TGCGCCAGCAGCTTCCCAGGGGAAGAGACCCAGTACTTC CASSFPGEETQYF
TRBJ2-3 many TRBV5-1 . TGCGCCAGCAGCGAGACACCTACTAGCACAGATACGCAGTATTTT CASSETPTSTDTQYF
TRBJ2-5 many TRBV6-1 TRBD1 TGTGCCAGCAGTTACACATCAGGGGGCTTGGAGACCCAGTACTTC CASSYTSGGLETQYF
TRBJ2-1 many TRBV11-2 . TGTGCCAGCAGCCGCTTCGTAGTTTACAATGAGCAGTTCTTC CASSRFVVYNEQFF
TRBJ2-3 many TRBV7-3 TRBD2 TGTGCCAGCACCCTTAGCGGGAGCCGGGATACGCAGTATTTT CASTLSGSRDTQYF
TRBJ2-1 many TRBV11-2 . TGTGCCAGCAGCCGTCCCGCCCGGGATAACAATGAGCAGTTCTTC CASSRPARDNNEQFF
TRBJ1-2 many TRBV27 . TGTGCCAGCTTCGCAGGGAACTATGGCTACACCTTC CASFAGNYGYTF
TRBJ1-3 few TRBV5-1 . TGCGCCAGCAGCTTGGACGGGGTAAACACCATATATTTT CASSLDGVNTIYF
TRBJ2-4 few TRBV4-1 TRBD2 TGCGCCAGCAGCCAAGAGAGACTAGCGGGAGGAAACATTCAGTACTTC CASSQERLAGGNIQYF
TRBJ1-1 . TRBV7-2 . TGTGCCAGCAGCTCCCCGAGAGCTGTGAACACTGAAGCTTTCTTT CASSSPRAVNTEAFF
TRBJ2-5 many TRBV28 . TGTGCCAGCAGGGGGGGATGGGAGACCCAGTACTTC CASRGGWETQYF
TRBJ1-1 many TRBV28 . TGTGCCAGCAGTTGGGAGAGGGTGGCTTTCTTT CASSWERVAFF
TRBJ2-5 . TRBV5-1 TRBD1 TGCGCCAGCAGCTTGTCGGACAGGGTGGGGGAGACCCAGTACTTC CASSLSDRVGETQYF
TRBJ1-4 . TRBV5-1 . TGCGCCAGCAGCTTAGGGGCTTCTAATGAAAAACTGTTTTTT CASSLGASNEKLFF
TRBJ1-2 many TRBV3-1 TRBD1 TGTGCCAGCAGCCATCGATACAGGGGGCAAGTAAACTATGGCTACACCTTC CASSHRYRGQVNYGYTF
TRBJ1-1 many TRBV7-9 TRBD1 TGTGCCAGCAAGATGGACAGGTTGTCTGAAGCTTTCTTT CASKMDRLSEAFF
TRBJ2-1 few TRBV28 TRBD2 TGTGCCAGCAGTCACCTCCAAAGCGGGAGGGCAGGGGAGCAGTTCTTC CASSHLQSGRAGEQFF
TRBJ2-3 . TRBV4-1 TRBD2 TGCGCCAGCAGCCAGGGACTAGCGGGGGCAGATACGCAGTATTTT CASSQGLAGADTQYF
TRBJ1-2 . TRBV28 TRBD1 TGTGCCAGCAGCTTGACCGGGACAGGGTACGGCTACACCTTC CASSLTGTGYGYTF
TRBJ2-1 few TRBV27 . TGTGCCAGCAGTCCGTCGGGTAGGGGCAATGAGCAGTTCTTC CASSPSGRGNEQFF
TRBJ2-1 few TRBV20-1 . TGCAGTGCTTTAGGGGGGACAGACCACTACAATGAGCAGTTCTTC CSALGGTDHYNEQFF